The 26 T cell receptor beta chains below come from one sample, sequenced in a study of blood T cell repertoires in COVID-19. Only in-frame clones appear in the TCRdb table, and some are missing; sequencing was by immunoSEQ multiplex PCR. Here the sample spans around 370,000 clones, 88% being singletons. The sample consisted of PBMCs or T cells enriched from blood (not recorded which). The receptors originated from a woman under 30 who had recovered from COVID-19.

This chain links TRBV2 with TRBJ2-5; 10 bases line up with TRBD2. There are 15 residues in the CDR3. Germline V CDR1 and CDR2: SNHLY, FYNNEI. V shed 5 bases, J shed 3 bases, and the junction held 6 bases outside the gene matches. The CDR3 is CASSSGGAGKETQYF. The CDR3 nucleotides read TGTGCCAGCAGTAGCGGGGGGGCCGGGAAAGAGACCCAGTACTTC.

This sequence joins TRBV2 and TRBJ1-5, with 7 positions matching TRBD1. V lost 5 bases, J lost 6 bases, and 10 bases stayed unmatched. Germline V CDR1 and CDR2: SNHLY, FYNNEI. CDR3 length: 15 amino acids. The CDR3 sequence is CASSQQGIDAQPQHF. The CDR3 coding sequence is TGTGCCAGCAGTCAACAGGGGATCGACGCTCAGCCCCAGCATTTT.

This clone was detected only once. The V gene is TRBV4-3, the J gene TRBJ2-7; D is perhaps TRBD1 (6 bases). CDR3 length: 16 residues. With 1 base removed from V and 3 bases from J, the gap between germline ends came to 16 bases. Per the germline V gene, CDR1 is LGHNA and CDR2 is YSLEER. CDR3 bases: TGCGCCAGCAGCCAAGGTACCGGACAGATGAGCTACGAGCAGTACTTC. Encoded protein: CASSQGTGQMSYEQYF.

The gene calls are TRBV5-4 and TRBJ2-3, with TRBD1 matching 10 bases. CDR3 size: 16 residues. V was clipped by 0 bases and J by 6 bases; unmatched bases: 7. Germline-derived CDR1 and CDR2 are SGHNT and YYREEE (reference sequence). The CDR3 nucleotides are TGTGCCAGCAGCTTGGCCGGACAGGGGGGAGCGGATACGCAGTATTTT. Translating it yields CASSLAGQGGADTQYF.

This clone has just a few counts. The J gene is TRBJ2-1, the V gene TRBV7-2; 10 bases agree with TRBD2. Germline CDR1 is SGHTA and CDR2 is FQGNSA. Germline trimming cut 5 bases from V and 6 bases from J; bases unmatched to any gene: 7. The CDR3 sequence is 15 residues long. The CDR3 sequence is CASSQAGGLFNEQFF. In DNA form, the CDR3 reads TGTGCCAGCAGCCAAGCGGGGGGGCTTTTCAATGAGCAGTTCTTC.

To note about this clone: This specimen includes other DNA sequences encoding the same CDR3. CDR3 sequence reads: CSVAGGSYEQYF. The CDR3 DNA reads as TGCAGCGTTGCCGGGGGGAGCTACGAGCAGTACTTC. The rearrangement uses TRBV29-1 and TRBJ2-7; TRBD2 agrees at 7 bases. This CDR3 has 12 amino acids. Germline V CDR1 and CDR2: SQVTM, ANQGSEA. Trimming removed 4 bases from V and 3 bases from J; junction bases left unmatched: 3.

This clone has just one count. The DNA of the CDR3 is TGCGCCAGCAGCGCCGGACAGGGTCCCGGTGGCTACACCTTC. Protein product: CASSAGQGPGGYTF. The chain couples TRBV5-1 to TRBJ1-2; 8 bases line up with TRBD1. The germline V gene encodes CDR1 SGHRS and CDR2 YFSETQ. V was pared by 4 bases and J by 7 bases, with 9 bases of the junction left unmatched. This CDR3 spans 14 amino acids.

The CDR3 is CASSLPGTEAFF. The CDR3 DNA reads TGTGCCAGCAGTTTACCGGGGACTGAAGCTTTCTTT. V usage is TRBV28 and J usage is TRBJ1-1; D remains unclear. This CDR3 region has 12 residues. Per germline, CDR1 MDHEN and CDR2 SYDVKM. Trimming took 2 bases from V and 5 from J, leaving 6 bases between them.

The chain has TRBV11-2 and TRBJ2-1; TRBD2 is a possible D gene (5 bases). Trimming cost V 0 bases and J 7 bases, with 13 bases left between them. Per the germline V gene, CDR1 is SGHAT and CDR2 is FQNNGV. CDR3 length: 15 residues. The CDR3 region is CASSLDSLEGNEQFF. CDR3 bases: TGTGCCAGCAGCTTAGATAGTCTCGAGGGTAATGAGCAGTTCTTC. Filled out from reference TRBV11-2 and TRBJ2-1, the complete variable domain reads EAGVAQSPRYKIIEKRQSVAFWCNPISGHATLYWYQQILGQGPKLLIQFQNNGVVDDSQLPKDRFSAERLKGVDSTLKIQPAKLEDSAVYLCASSLDSLEGNEQFFGPGTRLTVL.

The chain uses TRBV7-6 and TRBJ2-3; D is perhaps TRBD2 (6 bases). The CDR3 is 17 residues long. Trimming took off 4 bases at V and 4 bases at J, with 21 bases between the two ends. Germline V gene data show CDR1 as SGHVS and CDR2 as FNYEAQ. DNA for the CDR3: TGTGCCAGCAGCTCCCCCCGGCGGGGATCATCAGCAGATACGCAGTATTTT. Its translation: CASSSPRRGSSADTQYF.

This clone was found a few times. V and J are TRBV9 and TRBJ2-3; D call uncertain. The CDR3 extends over 13 amino acids. Germline-derived CDR1 and CDR2 are SGDLS and YYNGEE. The V end was cut by 4 bases, the J end by 2 bases, with 8 bases between. For the CDR3, the DNA is TGTGCCAGCAGCCCCCAAATCACAGATACGCAGTATTTT. This gives the protein CASSPQITDTQYF.

This chain uses TRBV10-3 with TRBJ2-1; 7 bases are a match to TRBD1. Trimming at V came to 6 bases and at J to 10 bases, leaving 12 bases not matched to a gene. In germline, CDR1 is ENHRY, CDR2 SYGVKD. This CDR3 has 14 amino acids. The CDR3 region is CAIRNPTGSREQFF. The CDR3 nucleotides are TGTGCCATCAGGAACCCGACAGGGAGTAGGGAGCAGTTCTTC.

This clone has only a few counts. The chain combines TRBV12-3 or TRBV12-4 with TRBJ1-5, with 9 bases matching TRBD1. This CDR3 comprises 13 residues. V lost 7 bases, J lost 5 bases, and 3 bases stayed unmatched. The CDR3 DNA sequence: TGTGCCAGCATCCGGACAGGGGATCAGCCCCAGCATTTT. This translates into CASIRTGDQPQHF.

A single count supports this clone. Here the CDR3 DNA reads TGTGCCATCAGTGGCCGGGGAGGGTCTAACTATGGCTACACCTTC. This codes for CAISGRGGSNYGYTF. This sequence joins TRBV10-3 and TRBJ1-2; D unclear. V was cut by 4 bases and J by 0 bases, with 12 bases left in between. The CDR3 is made up of 15 amino acids. In germline, CDR1 is ENHRY, CDR2 SYGVKD.

V and J are TRBV28 and TRBJ2-5; D remains unclear. Germline V lookup: CDR1 MDHEN, CDR2 SYDVKM. V dropped 6 bases and J dropped 4 bases, with 3 bases sitting between them. The CDR3 covers 10 residues. The CDR3 loop reads CASSLETQYF. CDR3 nucleotides: TGTGCCAGCAGCCTAGAGACCCAGTACTTC.

The V call is TRBV14, the J call TRBJ2-2; 14 nucleotides align to TRBD2. Per the germline V gene, CDR1 is SGHDN and CDR2 is FVKESK. The CDR3 runs 17 residues. V was clipped by 4 bases and J by 7 bases; unmatched bases: 8. Here the CDR3 reads CASSPLTSGGAHGELFF. CDR3 DNA: TGTGCCAGCAGCCCCCTGACTAGCGGGGGGGCACACGGGGAGCTGTTTTTT.

The chain joins TRBV3-1 (or the pseudogene TRBV3-2) to TRBJ2-7; 12 nucleotides match TRBD2. In germline, CDR1 is LGHDT, CDR2 YNNKEL (reference sequence). The CDR3 consists of 16 residues. Trimming took 4 bases from V and 0 from J; bases not matched to a gene: 4. The CDR3: CASSLTSGGSSYEQYF. The CDR3 region has the DNA TGTGCCAGCAGCCTTACTAGCGGGGGGAGCTCCTACGAGCAGTACTTC.

This chain connects TRBV9 to TRBJ2-5; D is perhaps TRBD2 (6 bases). Germline lookup yields CDR1 SGDLS and CDR2 YYNGEE. Trimming cost V 0 bases and J 1 base, with 10 bases left between them. The CDR3 has 15 amino acids. DNA for the CDR3: TGTGCCAGCAGCGTAGTGGGCGGGGTCCAAGAGACCCAGTACTTC. Amino acid sequence: CASSVVGGVQETQYF.

This rearrangement joins TRBV15 to TRBJ1-1, with a possible D match to TRBD1 (5 bases). Germline CDR1 is LNHNV and CDR2 is YYDKDF (reference sequence). The CDR3 loop spans 14 amino acids. Between the trimmed V and J ends, which lost 7 bases and 2 bases, there was a span of 14 bases. CDR3: CATNPDILNTEAFF. CDR3 coding DNA: TGTGCCACCAACCCGGACATCCTCAACACTGAAGCTTTCTTT.

The rearrangement links TRBV25-1 to TRBJ1-2; TRBD1 matches at 10 bases. The length of the CDR3 is 17 residues. V lost 3 bases, J lost 4 bases, and 11 bases stayed unmatched. CDR1 and CDR2 (germline): MGHDK, SYGVNS. The CDR3 DNA reads as TGTGCCAGCAGTGAGCTGGGACAGGGGACGGTGGGCTATGGCTACACCTTC. It codes for CASSELGQGTVGYGYTF.

This chain connects TRBV19 to TRBJ2-7; D gene ambiguous. This CDR3 is built from 12 residues. Germline CDR1 and CDR2: LNHDA and SQIVND (reference sequence). Trimming cost V 5 bases and J 2 bases, with 7 bases left between them. For the CDR3, the DNA is TGTGCCAGTAGTCCCTCGGCCTACGAGCAGTACTTC. Translation: CASSPSAYEQYF.

The chain links TRBV12-3 or TRBV12-4 to TRBJ1-1, with no clear D. The CDR3 is 12 residues long. Trimming shortened V by 5 bases and J by 1 base, and 5 bases separated the two germline ends. The chain's CDR3 is CASSPSNTEAFF. CDR3 nucleotide sequence: TGTGCCAGCAGTCCTTCGAACACTGAAGCTTTCTTT.

This clone was seen a few times. CDR3 residues: CASSLSFYEQYF. CDR3 nucleotides: TGTGCCAGCAGCCTATCATTCTACGAGCAGTACTTC. This rearrangement joins TRBV12-3 or TRBV12-4 to TRBJ2-7, with D hard to call. The V gene lost 6 bases and the J gene lost 3 bases, with 9 bases spanning the gap. The CDR3 consists of 12 residues.

This clone has only a few counts. V is TRBV6-5 and J is TRBJ1-3; possibly TRBD1 for D (6 bases). V lost 4 bases to trimming and J lost 4 bases, with 14 bases between them. The CDR3 runs to 15 residues. Germline V gene sequence: CDR1 MNHEY, CDR2 SVGAGI. DNA for the CDR3: TGTGCCAGCAGTTCGCCCTTGGGGGCGGGAAACACCATATATTTT. It is translated as CASSSPLGAGNTIYF.

The chain joins TRBV6-9 to TRBJ1-1; D unresolved. Trimming removed 9 bases from V and 3 bases from J, with 8 bases in between. The CDR3 extends over 11 amino acids. The germline CDR1 and CDR2 sequences are MNHGY and SVAAGI. CDR3 bases: TGTGCCAGAGGGAGCGACACTGAAGCTTTCTTT. Protein product: CARGSDTEAFF.

The CDR3 region has the DNA TGTGCCAGCAGTGATAAACAGAACACCGGGGAGCTGTTTTTT. Its translation: CASSDKQNTGELFF. This chain connects TRBV6-1 to TRBJ2-2, with unresolved D. The CDR3 totals 14 residues. With 3 bases removed from V and 1 base from J, the gap between germline ends came to 6 bases. Germline V CDR1 and CDR2: MNHNS, SASEGT.